The 28 T cell receptor beta chains given below trace back to one sample, sequenced in a study of blood T cell repertoires in COVID-19. Method: immunoSEQ multiplex PCR; TCRdb's copy keeps in-frame clones and lacks some. This sample has about 74,000 clones; 84% occur once, and the top ten carry approximately 35%. The sample consisted of peripheral blood. The origin of the receptors is a man between 70 and 80 years old with acute or convalescent COVID-19.

This clone was seen a handful of times. The chain uses TRBV28 and TRBJ1-2; D gene uncertain. V lost 6 bases and J 5 bases, leaving 22 bases between the germline ends. Per germline, CDR1 MDHEN and CDR2 SYDVKM. The CDR3 length is 16 residues. The CDR3 nucleotides read TGTGCCAGCAGAGGAAGTAGGAGTTCCCTTTATTATGGCTACACCTTC. This encodes CASRGSRSSLYYGYTF.

This CDR3 is CSVDPGSPFEQFF. The CDR3 bases are TGCAGCGTTGACCCCGGGAGTCCTTTCGAGCAGTTCTTC. V is TRBV29-1 and J is TRBJ2-1; D is perhaps TRBD2 (6 bases). Germline V gives CDR1 SQVTM, CDR2 ANQGSEA. The CDR3 covers 13 residues. The ends were cut back, 3 bases at V and 10 bases at J, with 16 bases in the middle.

About this clone: Different DNA sequences within this sample yield the same CDR3. The chain recombines TRBV7-8 with TRBJ1-5, with TRBD1 as a possible D gene (5 bases). The CDR3 consists of 13 residues. The germline V and J ends were trimmed by 2 bases and 4 bases, with 6 bases remaining between them. The V gene's germline CDR1 is SGHVS and CDR2 FQNEAQ. The CDR3 sequence: CASSLRGNQPQHF. The CDR3 coding sequence is TGTGCCAGCAGCTTACGGGGGAATCAGCCCCAGCATTTT.

The chain links TRBV5-1 to TRBJ1-1, with 9 bases that match TRBD1. V trimming: 4 bases; J trimming: 5 bases; junction bases outside the gene matches: 6. The CDR3 has 14 amino acids. Germline-derived CDR1 and CDR2 are SGHRS and YFSETQ. The CDR3 reads CASSHGTGLTEAFF. In DNA, the CDR3 is TGCGCCAGCAGCCACGGGACAGGGCTTACTGAAGCTTTCTTT.

This clone was recorded only once. The chain carries TRBV11-2 and TRBJ1-1; 7 nucleotides agree with TRBD1. The germline CDR1 and CDR2 sequences are SGHAT and FQNNGV. V gave up 4 bases and J gave up 1 base; unmatched junction bases: 0. There are 13 residues in the CDR3. CDR3 residues: CASSYRGNTEAFF. CDR3 coding DNA: TGTGCCAGCAGCTACAGGGGGAACACTGAAGCTTTCTTT. Using reference TRBV11-2 and TRBJ1-1 for the parts outside the CDR3, the full variable domain is EAGVAQSPRYKIIEKRQSVAFWCNPISGHATLYWYQQILGQGPKLLIQFQNNGVVDDSQLPKDRFSAERLKGVDSTLKIQPAKLEDSAVYLCASSYRGNTEAFFGQGTRLTVV.

The chain carries TRBV11-2 and TRBJ2-7; 16 nucleotides agree with TRBD2. Germline lookup yields CDR1 SGHAT and CDR2 FQNNGV. The CDR3 consists of 18 residues. Losses at the gene ends were 4 bases for V and 0 bases for J; bases not matched to a gene: 6. CDR3 in amino acids: CASSSGLAGGSYSYEQYF. CDR3 in DNA: TGTGCCAGCAGCTCGGGACTAGCGGGGGGGTCATACTCCTACGAGCAGTACTTC.

The rearrangement links TRBV4-1 to TRBJ1-2; D remains ambiguous. CDR3 length: 16 amino acids. V was trimmed by 0 bases and J by 0 bases, leaving 11 bases between them. Germline assignment: CDR1 MGHRA and CDR2 YSYEKL. CDR3 in DNA: TGCGCCAGCAGCCAAGATTTGGTTACTCCTAACTATGGCTACACCTTC. Amino acids: CASSQDLVTPNYGYTF.

In nucleotides, the CDR3 is TGCGCCAGCAGCTTGCGGCAGGGGGCAGAGCAGTTCTTC. It encodes CASSLRQGAEQFF. The gene calls are TRBV5-1 and TRBJ2-1; 8 nucleotides align to TRBD1. The germline CDR1 and CDR2 sequences are SGHRS and YFSETQ. The CDR3 consists of 13 residues. After removal of 1 base from V and 10 bases from J, the junction contained 4 bases not matched to a gene. Complete variable domain (other parts from reference TRBV5-1 and TRBJ2-1): KAGVTQTPRYLIKTRGQQVTLSCSPISGHRSVSWYQQTPGQGLQFLFEYFSETQRNKGNFPGRFSGRQFSNSRSEMNVSTLELGDSALYLCASSLRQGAEQFFGPGTRLTVL.

This chain connects TRBV6-1 to TRBJ1-2; possibly TRBD1 for D (6 bases). V lost 2 bases and J 8 bases, leaving 18 bases between the germline ends. The CDR3 is 15 residues long. CDR1 and CDR2 from the germline V gene are MNHNS and SASEGT. This CDR3 is CASSEIRGGGHGYTF. CDR3 bases: TGTGCCAGCAGTGAAATCAGGGGCGGAGGTCACGGCTACACCTTC.

This CDR3 reads CASSLRPTSGPTYEQYF. The CDR3 nucleotides are TGTGCCAGCAGTTTAAGGCCCACTAGCGGGCCCACCTACGAGCAGTACTTC. The chain carries TRBV28 and TRBJ2-7; 9 bases match TRBD2. J lost 2 bases, V lost 2 bases, and 10 bases had no gene match. Looked up from germline, CDR1 is MDHEN and CDR2 is SYDVKM. The CDR3 is made up of 17 amino acids.

This clone was counted only a few times. The rearrangement links TRBV5-4 to TRBJ1-3; D is unresolved. The CDR3 is made up of 15 amino acids. Trimming took 0 bases from V and 0 from J, leaving 7 bases between them. Per the germline V gene, CDR1 is SGHNT and CDR2 is YYREEE (reference sequence). The CDR3 DNA follows: TGTGCCAGCAGCTTGGAACAGAACTCTGGAAACACCATATATTTT. Residues: CASSLEQNSGNTIYF.

The V gene is TRBV30, the J gene TRBJ1-1; D call uncertain. The CDR3 is made up of 11 amino acids. Germline V gene data show CDR1 as GTSNPN and CDR2 as SVGIG (reference sequence). V gave up 1 base and J gave up 7 bases, with 7 bases separating them. In nucleotides, the CDR3 is TGTGCCTGGAGTGCCGCAGGTGAAGCTTTCTTT. Translated: CAWSAAGEAFF. Using reference TRBV30 and TRBJ1-1 for the parts outside the CDR3, the full variable domain is SQTIHQWPATLVQPVGSPLSLECTVEGTSNPNLYWYRQAAGRGLQLLFYSVGIGQISSEVPQNLSASRPQDRQFILSSKKLLLSDSGFYLCAWSAAGEAFFGQGTRLTVV.

This clone occurred once. V gene TRBV28 combines with J gene TRBJ1-1, with 10 bases lining up with TRBD1. The J segment lost 4 bases and the V segment lost 10 bases, leaving 6 bases of the junction unmatched. In germline, CDR1 is MDHEN, CDR2 SYDVKM. The CDR3 is 13 amino acids. As DNA, the CDR3 is TGTGCCACTTCCCGGGACAGGGGCACTGAAGCTTTCTTT. It encodes CATSRDRGTEAFF.

This chain joins TRBV5-6 and TRBJ2-3; D ambiguous. V was cut by 2 bases and J by 6 bases, with 7 bases left in between. Germline CDR1 SGHDT, CDR2 YYEEEE. The CDR3 has 12 amino acids. This chain's CDR3 is CASSFRPDTQYF. CDR3 nucleotides: TGTGCCAGCAGCTTCAGGCCGGATACGCAGTATTTT.

The J gene is TRBJ2-3, the V gene TRBV2; 13 positions match TRBD2. V shed 5 bases, J shed 4 bases, and the junction held 3 bases outside the gene matches. The CDR3 spans 15 residues. Per the germline V gene, CDR1 is SNHLY and CDR2 is FYNNEI. The CDR3 protein is CASSTSGRGADTQYF. CDR3 DNA: TGTGCCAGCAGTACTAGCGGGAGGGGGGCAGATACGCAGTATTTT.

The chain recombines TRBV6-1 with TRBJ2-7; 8 nucleotides line up with TRBD2. Trimming took 3 bases from V and 6 from J; bases not matched to a gene: 7. The CDR3 contains 14 residues. Germline loops: CDR1 MNHNS, CDR2 SASEGT. The CDR3 DNA sequence: TGTGCCAGCAGTGACCGGACTAGCTGGGGCGAGCAGTACTTC. It specifies CASSDRTSWGEQYF.

This chain connects TRBV9 to TRBJ2-1; 8 bases map to TRBD1. J gave up 1 base and V 7 bases, and 7 bases lay outside the gene matches. Germline-derived CDR1 and CDR2 are SGDLS and YYNGEE. The CDR3 is made up of 15 amino acids. CDR3 sequence reads: CASGQGNPSYNEQFF. DNA of the CDR3: TGTGCCAGCGGACAGGGTAACCCGTCCTACAATGAGCAGTTCTTC.

The V call is TRBV28, the J call TRBJ1-1; D gene ambiguous. CDR3 length: 14 residues. The germline V gene encodes CDR1 MDHEN and CDR2 SYDVKM. V lost 1 base, J lost 5 bases, and 11 bases lay in between. In DNA form, the CDR3 reads TGTGCCAGCAGTTTATTAGTGAAGACAACTGAAGCTTTCTTT. Amino acid sequence: CASSLLVKTTEAFF. The full variable domain, with the rest looked up from reference TRBV28 and TRBJ1-1, is DVKVTQSSRYLVKRTGEKVFLECVQDMDHENMFWYRQDPGLGLRLIYFSYDVKMKEKGDIPEGYSVSREKKERFSLILESASTNQTSMYLCASSLLVKTTEAFFGQGTRLTVV.

The J gene is TRBJ2-5, the V gene TRBV7-2; 8 positions match TRBD1. CDR1 and CDR2 from the germline V gene are SGHTA and FQGNSA. J gave up 9 bases and V 5 bases, and 11 bases lay outside the gene matches. The CDR3 length is 14 residues. The chain's CDR3 is CASSPGQGFEAQYF. The CDR3 coding sequence is TGTGCCAGCAGCCCCGGACAGGGATTCGAGGCCCAGTACTTC.

The V call is TRBV12-5, the J call TRBJ2-1, with TRBD1 identical over 8 bases. This CDR3 contains 15 residues. Germline V gene sequence: CDR1 LGHNT, CDR2 FRNRAP. V dropped 5 bases and J dropped 7; count of bases not matched to a gene: 10. CDR3 amino acids: CASGLTQGVGNEQFF. The DNA for the CDR3 is TGTGCTAGTGGTCTAACACAGGGGGTTGGGAATGAGCAGTTCTTC.

The chain recombines TRBV7-8 with TRBJ2-5, with TRBD1 matching over 10 bases. V lost 1 base to trimming and J lost 7 bases; unmatched junction nucleotides: 0. Germline loops: CDR1 SGHVS, CDR2 FQNEAQ. CDR3 length: 13 residues. CDR3 bases: TGTGCCAGCAGCTTAGGGACAGGGGGGACCCAGTACTTC. This encodes CASSLGTGGTQYF.

The chain is built from TRBV18 and TRBJ1-2; 8 bases line up with TRBD1. With 4 bases clipped from V and 7 bases from J, the junction kept 5 bases outside the gene matches. Germline-derived CDR1 and CDR2 are KGHSH and LQKENI. The CDR3 runs 13 residues. The CDR3 loop reads CASSLTGVTGYTF. DNA for the CDR3: TGTGCCAGCTCACTGACAGGGGTTACTGGCTACACCTTC.

This chain links TRBV18 with TRBJ2-7; TRBD1 matches at 7 bases. The J segment lost 3 bases and the V segment lost 3 bases, leaving 5 bases of the junction unmatched. CDR1 KGHSH and CDR2 LQKENI come from the germline V gene. The CDR3 runs to 14 residues. CDR3 DNA sequence: TGTGCCAGCTCACCGGGACAGAAAGTCTACGAGCAGTACTTC. Amino acid sequence: CASSPGQKVYEQYF.

V is TRBV11-2 and J is TRBJ2-7; D not certain. In germline, CDR1 is SGHAT, CDR2 FQNNGV. Trimming took 7 bases from V and 6 from J, leaving 10 bases between them. This CDR3 has 11 amino acids. The CDR3 spells CASNSGLEQYF. Here the CDR3 DNA reads TGTGCCAGCAATTCAGGCCTCGAGCAGTACTTC.

This clone was observed once. The rearrangement links TRBV28 to TRBJ1-1, with 8 bases that match TRBD1. Per germline, CDR1 MDHEN and CDR2 SYDVKM. J was trimmed by 11 bases and V by 6 bases; bases with no gene match: 14. CDR3 length equals 14 residues. CDR3 residues: CASRSHDRGGDAFF. CDR3 DNA sequence: TGTGCCAGCAGATCCCACGACAGGGGAGGAGATGCTTTCTTT.

This chain links TRBV5-5 with TRBJ2-7; 11 positions agree with TRBD2. CDR1 is SGHKS, CDR2 YYEKEE, per germline (reference sequence). The CDR3 has 15 amino acids. V was clipped by 3 bases and J by 2 bases; unmatched bases: 4. The DNA of the CDR3 is TGTGCCAGCAGCTCGGGGACTAGCGGCGCCTACGAGCAGTACTTC. Protein: CASSSGTSGAYEQYF.

CDR3: CASSSQTGLNEQFF. In DNA form, the CDR3 reads TGTGCCAGCAGCTCCCAGACAGGGTTGAATGAGCAGTTCTTC. The chain uses TRBV5-4 and TRBJ2-1; 7 bases agree with TRBD1. CDR3 length: 14 residues. Per the germline V gene, CDR1 is SGHNT and CDR2 is YYREEE (reference sequence). J lost 7 bases, V lost 3 bases, and 7 bases had no gene match.

The rearrangement uses TRBV29-1 and TRBJ2-1, with D perhaps matching TRBD1 (5 bases). With 0 bases removed from V and 8 bases from J, the gap between germline ends came to 17 bases. The germline CDR1 and CDR2 sequences are SQVTM and ANQGSEA. There are 15 residues in the CDR3. The CDR3 sequence: CSVEDRMGRVDEQFF. CDR3 in DNA: TGCAGCGTTGAAGATCGGATGGGGCGCGTGGATGAGCAGTTCTTC.